These 30 T cell receptor beta chains came from one sample sequenced in a study of blood T cells in healthy people across ages. Together with a sample-barcoded 5' primer, a J-beta primer mix was included in a second PCR lasting about 6 to 11 cycles. Via MiXCR, TCRdb re-called the 5' RACE reads, giving one row per CDR3 protein. This sample yields about 1,000,000 distinct CDR3 sequences, of which 40% to 50% are seen a single time; about 19% belongs to the top ten. Sequences were obtained from blood. All receptors come from an older woman in good health.

This clonotype was detected only a few times. The chain couples TRBV28 to TRBJ2-4; D perhaps matches TRBD2 (5 bases). The germline gives CDR1 MDHEN, CDR2 SYDVKM. The CDR3 extends over 11 amino acids. Trimming removed 1 base at V and 14 bases at J, with 9 bases between. The CDR3 coding sequence is TGTGCCAGCAGTTTATTGGGAGCGGAGTACTTC. As protein: CASSLLGAEYF.

In its sample, this clonotype was seen a few times. The chain recombines TRBV29-1 with TRBJ2-2, with TRBD2 matching 11 bases. The CDR3 has 16 amino acids. J gave up 0 bases and V 6 bases, and 6 bases lay outside the gene matches. CDR1 is SQVTM, CDR2 ANQGSEA, per germline. CDR3 coding DNA: TGCAGCGTAACTAGCGGGGGCAAAGCGAACACCGGGGAGCTGTTTTTT. It yields the protein CSVTSGGKANTGELFF.

This clonotype was detected a few times. The CDR3 coding sequence is TGTGCCAGCAGGGTATCCTCTCACAATGAGCAGTTCTTC. It codes for CASRVSSHNEQFF. The chain joins TRBV2 to TRBJ2-1; D is unresolved. V lost 6 bases and J 5 bases, leaving 11 bases between the germline ends. Germline V gene lookup returns CDR1 SNHLY and CDR2 FYNNEI. The CDR3 covers 13 residues.

This clonotype was seen a few times. This rearrangement joins TRBV6-6 to TRBJ2-7; the match to TRBD2 covers 7 bases. CDR1 MNHNY and CDR2 SVGAGI come from the germline V gene (reference sequence). J was trimmed by 5 bases and V by 6 bases; bases with no gene match: 7. This CDR3 has 13 residues. This CDR3 is CASRGLENHEQYF. CDR3 bases: TGTGCCAGCAGAGGACTAGAGAACCACGAGCAGTACTTC.

V and J are TRBV11-2 and TRBJ2-5; TRBD1 might be the D (5 bases). In germline, CDR1 is SGHAT, CDR2 FQNNGV. The CDR3 extends over 18 amino acids. The V gene lost 1 base and the J gene lost 0 bases, with 18 bases spanning the gap. CDR3 in amino acids: CASSLGRRTRAHQETQYF. The CDR3 bases are TGTGCCAGCAGCTTAGGCCGCAGGACAAGGGCTCACCAAGAGACCCAGTACTTC.

This clonotype was counted only a few times. CDR3 bases: TGCAGTGCCAGGGGACAGGGGGAAACCTCCTACGAGCAGTACTTC. It is translated as CSARGQGETSYEQYF. The chain employs TRBV20-1 and TRBJ2-7; TRBD1 agrees at 11 bases. Germline trimming cut 6 bases from V and 0 bases from J; bases unmatched to any gene: 7. Germline values: CDR1 DFQATT, CDR2 SNEGSKA (reference sequence). The CDR3 contains 15 residues.

The chain employs TRBV6-1 and TRBJ2-3, with 10 bases identical to TRBD2. Germline V lookup: CDR1 MNHNS, CDR2 SASEGT. This CDR3 contains 15 residues. With 5 bases clipped from V and 6 bases from J, the junction kept 8 bases outside the gene matches. This CDR3 is CASSQSGRAGDTQYF. In DNA, the CDR3 is TGTGCCAGCAGTCAAAGCGGGAGGGCAGGGGATACGCAGTATTTT.

This chain joins TRBV3-1 and TRBJ2-1, with TRBD2 identical over 13 bases. Germline trimming cut 4 bases from V and 0 bases from J; bases unmatched to any gene: 15. The CDR3 loop spans 21 amino acids. CDR1 is LGHDT and CDR2 is YNNKEL in the germline V gene (reference sequence). CDR3 bases: TGTGCCAGCAGCCCGCACCTTGGGACTAGCGGGACGACGAGCTCCTACAATGAGCAGTTCTTC. It encodes CASSPHLGTSGTTSSYNEQFF.

J is TRBJ1-2 and V is TRBV2, with TRBD1 matching 8 bases. This CDR3 comprises 14 residues. The germline CDR1 and CDR2 sequences are SNHLY and FYNNEI. The ends lost 4 bases at V and 8 bases at J; junction bases unmatched: 9. In DNA, the CDR3 is TGTGCCAGCAGTGTAAGACAGGGGTGGGACGGCTACACCTTC. Translating gives CASSVRQGWDGYTF.

This clonotype was seen more than once but under ten times. CDR3 region: CASTFLGGREDEQYF. CDR3 nucleotide sequence: TGTGCCAGCACTTTCCTAGGCGGGAGGGAAGACGAGCAGTACTTC. V gene TRBV27 combines with J gene TRBJ2-7; TRBD2 matches at 9 bases. CDR1 and CDR2 (germline): MNHEY, SMNVEV (reference sequence). The junction had 12 bases not matched to a gene; V was cut back by 7 bases and J by 5 bases. The CDR3 runs 15 residues.

The chain is built from TRBV29-1 and TRBJ2-1; TRBD1 aligns across 8 bases. Unmatched junction bases numbered 9, after V lost 7 bases and J lost 7 bases. This CDR3 has 13 residues. Germline V gene data show CDR1 as SQVTM and CDR2 as ANQGSEA. CDR3 loop: CSAGTGALNEQFF. The DNA of the CDR3 is TGCAGCGCCGGGACAGGAGCCCTTAATGAGCAGTTCTTC.

This clonotype was observed a few times. The V gene is TRBV7-2, the J gene TRBJ1-4, with D maybe TRBD1 (6 bases). Trimming shortened V by 0 bases and J by 0 bases, and 8 bases separated the two germline ends. The CDR3 is made up of 16 amino acids. Germline CDR1 is SGHTA and CDR2 is FQGNSA. CDR3 protein: CASSLARGATNEKLFF. CDR3 coding DNA: TGTGCCAGCAGCTTAGCAAGGGGGGCAACTAATGAAAAACTGTTTTTT.

The chain couples TRBV12-3 or TRBV12-4 to TRBJ1-1; TRBD1 is a possible D gene (5 bases). CDR3 size: 14 residues. Between the trimmed V and J ends, which lost 6 bases and 4 bases, there was a span of 15 bases. CDR3 DNA sequence: TGTGCCAGCAGGATCGGGGCCTTTAGCACTGAAGCTTTCTTT. Amino acid sequence: CASRIGAFSTEAFF.

This clonotype appeared a few times. The DNA is omitted, as the CDR3 cannot be located on it reliably, and the CDR3 follows TCRdb's listing. The rearrangement links TRBV27 to TRBJ2-7; TRBD1 is taken as the D call from the table, unchecked against the DNA. Germline lookup yields CDR1 MNHEY and CDR2 SMNVEV (reference sequence). The CDR3 is 13 residues long, counting both termini. CDR3 sequence reads: CASSFLAGSKQYF.

This clonotype has just a few counts. This chain joins TRBV7-8 and TRBJ2-3, with 13 bases lining up with TRBD2. There are 20 residues in the CDR3. The V gene's germline CDR1 is SGHVS and CDR2 FQNEAQ. J was trimmed by 4 bases and V by 0 bases; bases with no gene match: 13. The CDR3 sequence: CASSLARLAGGLPAPDTQYF. The CDR3 DNA sequence: TGTGCCAGCAGCTTAGCCCGACTAGCGGGAGGTTTACCAGCGCCAGATACGCAGTATTTT.

The chain uses TRBV28 and TRBJ1-5, with 7 bases matching TRBD1. CDR1 and CDR2 from the germline V gene are MDHEN and SYDVKM. CDR3 size: 18 residues. With 1 base clipped from V and 0 bases from J, the junction kept 9 bases outside the gene matches. CDR3 amino acids: CASSLFSAGGDSNQPQHF. CDR3 DNA sequence: TGTGCCAGCAGTTTATTCTCGGCAGGGGGGGATAGCAATCAGCCCCAGCATTTT. Complete variable domain (other parts from reference TRBV28 and TRBJ1-5): DVKVTQSSRYLVKRTGEKVFLECVQDMDHENMFWYRQDPGLGLRLIYFSYDVKMKEKGDIPEGYSVSREKKERFSLILESASTNQTSMYLCASSLFSAGGDSNQPQHFGDGTRLSIL.

This clonotype was seen a few times. This chain uses TRBV29-1 with TRBJ2-1; D might be TRBD1 (6 bases). V dropped 3 bases and J dropped 1 base, with 10 bases sitting between them. This CDR3 region has 14 residues. Germline CDR1 reads SQVTM; CDR2 reads ANQGSEA. The CDR3 nucleotides read TGCAGCGTTGACAGGGGATTTTCCTACAATGAGCAGTTCTTC. Translated: CSVDRGFSYNEQFF.

The chain links TRBV25-1 to TRBJ2-5; D may be TRBD1 (5 bases). The DNA end is a closer match to TRBJ2-7, so the J assignment may be wrong. This CDR3 is built from 12 residues. Germline V CDR1 and CDR2: MGHDK, SYGVNS. The CDR3 bases are TGTGCCAGCAGGCAGGGATGGGGCGAGCAGTACTTC. Translated, it gives CASRQGWGEQYF.

A single count supports this clonotype. V is TRBV6-5 and J is TRBJ2-1; 11 nucleotides align to TRBD2. The end of the DNA is better explained by TRBJ2-7, so the J call may be wrong. From germline, CDR1 is MNHEY and CDR2 SVGAGI. This CDR3 contains 16 residues. CDR3 sequence (DNA): TGTGCCAGCAGTATCCACCTAGCGGGAGGTTACAATGAGCAGTACTTC. Protein sequence: CASSIHLAGGYNEQYF.

V gene TRBV3-1 combines with J gene TRBJ2-5; D possibly corresponds to TRBD2 (6 bases). Germline assignment: CDR1 LGHDT and CDR2 YNNKEL (reference sequence). This CDR3 is built from 13 residues. The V and J ends lost 4 bases and 4 bases respectively, with 10 bases between them. The CDR3 sequence: CASSPAEGETQYF. The CDR3, as DNA: TGTGCCAGCAGCCCAGCGGAGGGAGAGACCCAGTACTTC.

About this clonotype: The limits of the CDR3 on the DNA are not certain, so only TCRdb's listed CDR3 is given. The chain joins TRBV9 to TRBJ2-7; TRBD1 is the table's D call and was not checked against the DNA. The CDR3 has 15 residues if both end residues are counted. In germline, CDR1 is SGDLS, CDR2 YYNGEE. CDR3 sequence reads: CASSVAGGISYERYF.

In its sample, this clonotype was seen a few times. J is TRBJ2-5 and V is TRBV20-1, with TRBD2 matching 9 bases. The CDR3 contains 14 residues. CDR1 and CDR2 from the germline V gene are DFQATT and SNEGSKA (reference sequence). Losses at the gene ends were 6 bases for V and 4 bases for J; bases not matched to a gene: 9. Here the CDR3 reads CSATTLLAGETQYF. In DNA form, the CDR3 reads TGCAGTGCCACCACGTTACTAGCGGGAGAGACCCAGTACTTC.

The chain employs TRBV12-3 or TRBV12-4 and TRBJ2-1; no reliable D call. V lost 3 bases and J 8 bases, leaving 14 bases between the germline ends. The CDR3 runs 14 residues. The CDR3 DNA is TGTGCCAGCAGTTTTATGGCGAGCGCCGATGAGCAGTTCTTC. It translates to CASSFMASADEQFF.

A note on this clonotype: The junction departs from the called germline gene at one end, perhaps through a read error. The chain combines TRBV12-3 or TRBV12-4 with TRBJ2-6; D is perhaps TRBD1 (5 bases). The CDR3 is 15 residues long. DNA of the CDR3: TGTGCCAGCAGGGGGATTAGCTCTGGGGCCAGCGTCCTGACTTTC. It yields the protein CASRGISSGASVLTF.

This clonotype has only a few counts. The J gene is TRBJ2-1, the V gene TRBV29-1; D possibly corresponds to TRBD2 (6 bases). V lost 4 bases and J 4 bases, leaving 11 bases between the germline ends. Germline V gene sequence: CDR1 SQVTM, CDR2 ANQGSEA. The CDR3 loop spans 13 amino acids. As DNA, the CDR3 is TGCAGCGTTGGGGAGGTCGGATACAATGAGCAGTTCTTC. Protein sequence: CSVGEVGYNEQFF.

The sample holds one count of this clonotype. This may stem from a read error, because a much larger clone lies one nucleotide away. The gene calls are TRBV12-3 or TRBV12-4 and TRBJ2-7, with D unclear. Trimming removed 6 bases from V and 7 bases from J, with 13 bases in between. The CDR3 is made up of 12 amino acids. CDR3 DNA: TGTGCCAGCAGGGGCTTAGGCAATGAGCAGTACTTC. Translating gives CASRGLGNEQYF.

This clonotype was detected a few times. The chain is built from TRBV27 and TRBJ2-3; 7 bases agree with TRBD1. Trimming cost V 5 bases and J 5 bases; bases outside gene matches: 10. This CDR3 spans 15 amino acids. Germline V gene data show CDR1 as MNHEY and CDR2 as SMNVEV (reference sequence). The CDR3 sequence is CASSLGQVVGDTQYF. CDR3 DNA sequence: TGTGCCAGCAGTCTTGGACAGGTGGTGGGAGATACGCAGTATTTT.

The chain joins TRBV29-1 to TRBJ2-5; D perhaps matches TRBD2 (6 bases). The germline V gene encodes CDR1 SQVTM and CDR2 ANQGSEA. This CDR3 has 14 amino acids. Deletions cut 4 bases from V and 2 bases from J, with 14 bases between. The CDR3 bases are TGCAGCGTTGCGCGGGACCACCAACAAGAGACCCAGTACTTC. Protein product: CSVARDHQQETQYF.

J is TRBJ2-7 and V is TRBV7-6; TRBD2 matches 13 bases. The end of the DNA aligns better with TRBJ2-5, so the J call may be wrong. CDR3 length equals 16 residues. Germline V CDR1 and CDR2: SGHVS, FNYEAQ. CDR3 amino acids: CASSLAGLAGAVTQYF. In nucleotides, the CDR3 is TGTGCCAGCAGCTTAGCTGGACTAGCGGGAGCGGTGACCCAGTACTTC.

A few counts support this clonotype. The chain recombines TRBV20-1 with TRBJ1-2; 9 bases line up with TRBD1. CDR3 size: 17 residues. The V gene end was trimmed by 0 bases and the J gene end by 1 base; junction bases not matched to a gene: 9. Germline CDR1 is DFQATT and CDR2 is SNEGSKA (reference sequence). The CDR3 DNA reads as TGCAGTGCTAGAGAGCCGGGACAGGGACCTAATAACTATGGCTACACCTTC. Amino acid sequence: CSAREPGQGPNNYGYTF.